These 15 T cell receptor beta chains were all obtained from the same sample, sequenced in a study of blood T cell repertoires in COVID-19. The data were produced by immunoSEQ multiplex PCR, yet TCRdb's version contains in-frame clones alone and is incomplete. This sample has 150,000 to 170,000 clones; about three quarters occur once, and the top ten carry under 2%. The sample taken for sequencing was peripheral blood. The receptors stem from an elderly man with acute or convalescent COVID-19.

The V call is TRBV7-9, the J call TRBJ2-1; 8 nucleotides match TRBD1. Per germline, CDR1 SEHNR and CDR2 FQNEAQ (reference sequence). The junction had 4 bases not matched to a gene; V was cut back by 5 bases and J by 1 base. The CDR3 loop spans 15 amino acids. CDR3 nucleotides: TGTGCCAGCAGCACCAGGGGGCTATCCTACAATGAGCAGTTCTTC. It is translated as CASSTRGLSYNEQFF.

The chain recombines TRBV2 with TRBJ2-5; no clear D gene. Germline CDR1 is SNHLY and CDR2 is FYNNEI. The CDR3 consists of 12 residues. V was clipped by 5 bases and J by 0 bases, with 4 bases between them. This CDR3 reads CASSQYQETQYF. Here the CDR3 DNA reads TGTGCCAGCAGTCAGTACCAAGAGACCCAGTACTTC.

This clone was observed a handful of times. CDR3 nucleotides: TGCGCCAGCACGGGGACTAGCGGGGGACCGAACACCGGGGAGCTGTTTTTT. Protein product: CASTGTSGGPNTGELFF. The chain uses TRBV4-1 and TRBJ2-2, with 14 bases matching TRBD2. This CDR3 comprises 17 residues. CDR1 is MGHRA and CDR2 is YSYEKL in the germline V gene. V was clipped by 7 bases and J by 0 bases; unmatched bases: 4.

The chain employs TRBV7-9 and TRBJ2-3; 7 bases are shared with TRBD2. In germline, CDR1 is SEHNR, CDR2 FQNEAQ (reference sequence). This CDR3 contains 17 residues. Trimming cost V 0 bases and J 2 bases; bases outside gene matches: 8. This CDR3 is CASSLAGSSGYTDTQYF. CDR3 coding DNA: TGTGCCAGCAGCTTAGCGGGGTCTAGCGGATACACAGATACGCAGTATTTT. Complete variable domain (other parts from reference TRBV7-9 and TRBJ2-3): DTGVSQNPRHKITKRGQNVTFRCDPISEHNRLYWYRQTLGQGPEFLTYFQNEAQLEKSRLLSDRFSAERPKGSFSTLEIQRTEQGDSAMYLCASSLAGSSGYTDTQYFGPGTRLTVL.

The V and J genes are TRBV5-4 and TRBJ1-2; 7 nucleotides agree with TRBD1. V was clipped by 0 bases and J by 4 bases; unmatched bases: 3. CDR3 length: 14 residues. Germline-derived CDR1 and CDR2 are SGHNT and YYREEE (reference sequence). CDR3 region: CASSLAGTAYGYTF. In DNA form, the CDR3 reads TGTGCCAGCAGCTTGGCCGGGACAGCCTATGGCTACACCTTC.

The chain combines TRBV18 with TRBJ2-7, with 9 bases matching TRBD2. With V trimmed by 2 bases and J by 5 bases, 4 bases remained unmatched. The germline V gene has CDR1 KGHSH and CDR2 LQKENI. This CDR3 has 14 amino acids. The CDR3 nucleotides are TGTGCCAGCTCACCAGTAGCGGGGGAGGACGAGCAGTACTTC. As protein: CASSPVAGEDEQYF.

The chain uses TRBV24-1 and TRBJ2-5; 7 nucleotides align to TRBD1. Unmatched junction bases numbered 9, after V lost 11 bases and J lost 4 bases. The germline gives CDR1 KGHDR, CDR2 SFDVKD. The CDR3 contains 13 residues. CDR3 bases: TGTGCCAGCCAAACAGGGGTTGGAGAGACCCAGTACTTC. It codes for CASQTGVGETQYF.

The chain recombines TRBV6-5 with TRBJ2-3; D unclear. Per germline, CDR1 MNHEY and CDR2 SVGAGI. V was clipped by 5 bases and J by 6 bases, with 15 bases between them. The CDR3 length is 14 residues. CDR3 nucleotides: TGTGCCAGCAGTCCATACTCCTATTTCGATACGCAGTATTTT. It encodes CASSPYSYFDTQYF.

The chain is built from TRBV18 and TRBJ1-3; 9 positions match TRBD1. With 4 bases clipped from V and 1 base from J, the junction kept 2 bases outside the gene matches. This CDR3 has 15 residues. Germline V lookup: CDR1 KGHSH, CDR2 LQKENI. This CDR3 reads CASSRQGVSGNTIYF. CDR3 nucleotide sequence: TGTGCCAGCTCACGACAGGGGGTATCTGGAAACACCATATATTTT. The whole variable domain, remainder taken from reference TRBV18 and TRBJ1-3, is NAGVMQNPRHLVRRRGQEARLRCSPMKGHSHVYWYRQLPEEGLKFMVYLQKENIIDESGMPKERFSAEFPKEGPSILRIQQVVRGDSAAYFCASSRQGVSGNTIYFGEGSWLTVV.

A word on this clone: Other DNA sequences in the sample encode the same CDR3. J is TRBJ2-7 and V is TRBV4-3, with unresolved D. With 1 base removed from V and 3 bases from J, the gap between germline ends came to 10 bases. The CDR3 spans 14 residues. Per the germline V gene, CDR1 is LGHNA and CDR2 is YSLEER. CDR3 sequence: CASSQGPGHYEQYF. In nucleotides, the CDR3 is TGCGCCAGCAGCCAAGGTCCAGGCCACTACGAGCAGTACTTC.

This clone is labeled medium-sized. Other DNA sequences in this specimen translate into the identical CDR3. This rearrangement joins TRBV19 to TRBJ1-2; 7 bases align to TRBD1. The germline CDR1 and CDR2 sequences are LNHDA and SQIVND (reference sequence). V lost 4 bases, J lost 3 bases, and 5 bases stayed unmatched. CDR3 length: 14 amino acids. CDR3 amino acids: CASSKTGADYGYTF. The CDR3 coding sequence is TGTGCCAGTAGTAAAACAGGGGCGGACTATGGCTACACCTTC.

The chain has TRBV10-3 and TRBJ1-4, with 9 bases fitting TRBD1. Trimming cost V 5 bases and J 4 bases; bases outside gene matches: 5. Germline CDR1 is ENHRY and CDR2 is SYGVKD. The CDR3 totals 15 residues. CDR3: CAISLTGQGNEKLFF. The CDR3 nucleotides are TGTGCCATCAGTCTAACGGGACAGGGTAATGAAAAACTGTTTTTT.

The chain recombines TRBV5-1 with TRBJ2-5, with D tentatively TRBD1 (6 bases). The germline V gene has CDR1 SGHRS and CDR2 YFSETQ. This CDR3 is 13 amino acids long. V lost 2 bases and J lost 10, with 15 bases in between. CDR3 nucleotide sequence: TGCGCCAGCAGCTTTTCCCTCAGGGGTGACCAGTACTTC. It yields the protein CASSFSLRGDQYF.

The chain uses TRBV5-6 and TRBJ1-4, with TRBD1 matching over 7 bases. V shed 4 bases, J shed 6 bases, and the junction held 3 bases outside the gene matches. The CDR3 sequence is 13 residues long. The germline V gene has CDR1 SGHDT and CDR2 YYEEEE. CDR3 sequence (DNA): TGTGCCAGCAGCAACACAGGGGATGAAAAACTGTTTTTT. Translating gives CASSNTGDEKLFF.

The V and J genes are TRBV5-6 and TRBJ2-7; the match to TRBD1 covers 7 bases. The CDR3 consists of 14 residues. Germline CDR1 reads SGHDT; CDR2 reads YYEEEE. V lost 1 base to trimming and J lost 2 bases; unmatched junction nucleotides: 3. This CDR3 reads CASSLPGQTYEQYV. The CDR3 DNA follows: TGTGCCAGCAGCTTGCCGGGACAGACCTACGAGCAGTACGTC.